The source of this TCR beta chain is a study of long-term antiretroviral therapy in people with HIV. Study background: Collection of the earliest samples took place about a decade ahead of the 2015 immediate-ART recommendation.

CDR1 and CDR2 (germline): SGHRS, YFSETQ. This CDR3 is 12 amino acids long. Trimming pared 0 bases from V and 2 bases from J, leaving 3 bases between. They ran version v3.0 of the immunoSEQ assay at survey level. Assay: immunoSEQ multiplex PCR; the TCRdb copy retains only in-frame clones and omits some. The sample includes over 40,000 clones, less than 95% of them seen just once. Remarks on this clone: Its antigen remains unidentified.

Study-wide findings and caveats: Adherence to ART, viral resistance and therapy changes lacked any data.

The V gene is TRBV5-1, the J gene TRBJ2-7; D unclear. The clonotype originates from a man aged 25 to 40 with HIV. The sample in question was unsorted PBMCs, obtained approximately 9.5 years after starting antiretroviral therapy. The CDR3, as DNA: TGCGCCAGCAGCTTGGTCCCCTACGAGCAGTACTTC. As protein: CASSLVPYEQYF. The whole variable domain, filled in from reference TRBV5-1 and TRBJ2-7, reads KAGVTQTPRYLIKTRGQQVTLSCSPISGHRSVSWYQQTPGQGLQFLFEYFSETQRNKGNFPGRFSGRQFSNSRSEMNVSTLELGDSALYLCASSLVPYEQYFGPGTRLTVT.